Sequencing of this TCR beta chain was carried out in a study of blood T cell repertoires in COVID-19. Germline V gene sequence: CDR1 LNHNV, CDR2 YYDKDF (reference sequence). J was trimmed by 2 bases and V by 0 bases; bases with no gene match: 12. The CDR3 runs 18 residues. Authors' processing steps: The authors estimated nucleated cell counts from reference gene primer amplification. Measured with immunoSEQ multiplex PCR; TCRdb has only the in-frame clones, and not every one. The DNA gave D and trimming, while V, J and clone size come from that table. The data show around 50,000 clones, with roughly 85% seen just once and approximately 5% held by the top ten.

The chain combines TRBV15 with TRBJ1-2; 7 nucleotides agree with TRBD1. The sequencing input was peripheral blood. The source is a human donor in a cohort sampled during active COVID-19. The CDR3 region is CATSRDRGRGISNYGYTF. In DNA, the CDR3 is TGTGCCACCAGCAGAGATCGGGGCAGGGGGATCTCAAACTATGGCTACACCTTC.